This section outlines one T cell receptor beta chain sequence together with its context. Sequence at one end of the junction differs from germline and may be a read error. Libraries were prepared by immunoSEQ multiplex PCR; TCRdb keeps only in-frame clonotypes and omits some of them. This sample yields approximately 85,000 clones, of which 94% are seen a single time; 0.26% belongs to the top ten. The data were obtained in a study of technical replicates of blood from a handful of donors. This CDR3 comprises 15 residues. CDR1 and CDR2 (germline): SGHTA, FQGTGA. The chain links TRBV7-3 to TRBJ1-1; 7 bases align to TRBD1. The material sequenced was T cells isolated from PBMCs. The receptor comes from a human donor in good health. Written as DNA, the CDR3 is TGTGCCAGCAGCATAACCGGGACAGTGAACACTGAAGCTTTCTTT. Translating it yields CASSITGTVNTEAFF.